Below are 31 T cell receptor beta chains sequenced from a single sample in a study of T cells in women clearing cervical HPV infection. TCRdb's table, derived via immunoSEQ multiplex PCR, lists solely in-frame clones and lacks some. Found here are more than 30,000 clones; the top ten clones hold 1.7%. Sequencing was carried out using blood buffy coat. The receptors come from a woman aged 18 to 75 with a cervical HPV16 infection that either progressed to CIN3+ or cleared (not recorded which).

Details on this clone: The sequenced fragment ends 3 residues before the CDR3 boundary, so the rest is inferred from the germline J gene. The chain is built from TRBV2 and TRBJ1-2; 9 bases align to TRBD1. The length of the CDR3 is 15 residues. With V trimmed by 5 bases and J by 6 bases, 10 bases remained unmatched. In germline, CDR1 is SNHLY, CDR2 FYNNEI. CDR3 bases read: TGTGCCAGCAGTCCCCTGGGACAGGGAGGAAATGGC. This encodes CASSPLGQGGNG. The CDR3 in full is CASSPLGQGGNGYTF. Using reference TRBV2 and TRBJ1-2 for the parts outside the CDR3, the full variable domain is EPEVTQTPSHQVTQMGQEVILRCVPISNHLYFYWYRQILGQKVEFLVSFYNNEISEKSEIFDDQFSVERPDGSNFTLKIRSTKLEDSAMYFCASSPLGQGGNGYTFGSGTRLTVV.

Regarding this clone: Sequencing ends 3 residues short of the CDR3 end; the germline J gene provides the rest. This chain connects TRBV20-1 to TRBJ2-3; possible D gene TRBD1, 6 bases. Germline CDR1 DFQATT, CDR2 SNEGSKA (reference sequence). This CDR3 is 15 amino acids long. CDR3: CSARAGVGSNQPQYF. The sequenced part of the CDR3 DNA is TGCAGTGCTAGAGCAGGGGTGGGGAGTAATCAGCCG.

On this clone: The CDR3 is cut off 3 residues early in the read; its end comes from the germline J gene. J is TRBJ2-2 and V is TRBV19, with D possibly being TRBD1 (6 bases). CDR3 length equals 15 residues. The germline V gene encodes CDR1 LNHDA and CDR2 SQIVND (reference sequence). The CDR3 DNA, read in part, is TGTGCCAGTAGTAAGAGACAGGCACCGGATAAAAAG. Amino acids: CASSKRQAPDKK. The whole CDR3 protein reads CASSKRQAPDKKLFF.

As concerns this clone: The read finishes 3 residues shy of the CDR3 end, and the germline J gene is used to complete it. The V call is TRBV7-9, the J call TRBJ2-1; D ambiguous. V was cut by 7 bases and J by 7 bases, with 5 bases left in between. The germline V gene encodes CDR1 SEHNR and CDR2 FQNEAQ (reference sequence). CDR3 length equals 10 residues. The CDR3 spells CASKGNEQFF. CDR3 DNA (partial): TGTGCCAGCAAAGGGAATGAG.

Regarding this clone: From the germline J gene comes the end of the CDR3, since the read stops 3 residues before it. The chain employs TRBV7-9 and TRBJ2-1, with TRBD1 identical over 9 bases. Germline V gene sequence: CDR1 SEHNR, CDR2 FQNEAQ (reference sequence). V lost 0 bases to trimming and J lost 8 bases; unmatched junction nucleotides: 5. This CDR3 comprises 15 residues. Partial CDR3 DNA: TGTGCCAGCAGCTTAGCCGGGGGACAGGGCCATGAG. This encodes CASSLAGGQGHE. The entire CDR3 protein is CASSLAGGQGHEQFF. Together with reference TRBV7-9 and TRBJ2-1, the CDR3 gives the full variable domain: DTGVSQNPRHKITKRGQNVTFRCDPISEHNRLYWYRQTLGQGPEFLTYFQNEAQLEKSRLLSDRFSAERPKGSFSTLEIQRTEQGDSAMYLCASSLAGGQGHEQFFGPGTRLTVL.

The sequenced part of the CDR3 DNA is TGTGCCAGCAGCCTGGGACAGGGGGGGCGGGAGACC. It specifies CASSLGQGGRET. Given in full, the CDR3 is CASSLGQGGRETQYF. The chain combines TRBV5-6 with TRBJ2-5; TRBD1 aligns across 11 bases. The CDR3 end lies 3 residues beyond the end of the read and is filled in from the germline J gene. The ends lost 4 bases at V and 5 bases at J; junction bases unmatched: 7. Germline CDR1 reads SGHDT; CDR2 reads YYEEEE. CDR3 length: 15 amino acids.

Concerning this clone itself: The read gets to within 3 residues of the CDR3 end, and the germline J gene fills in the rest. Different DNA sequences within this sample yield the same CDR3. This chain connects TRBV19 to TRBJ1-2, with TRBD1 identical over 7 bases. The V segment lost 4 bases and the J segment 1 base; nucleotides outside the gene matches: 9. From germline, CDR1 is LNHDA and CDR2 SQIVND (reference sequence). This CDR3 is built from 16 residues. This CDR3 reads CASSTTTGVVNYGYTF. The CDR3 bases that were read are TGTGCCAGTAGTACCACAACAGGGGTAGTTAACTATGGC.

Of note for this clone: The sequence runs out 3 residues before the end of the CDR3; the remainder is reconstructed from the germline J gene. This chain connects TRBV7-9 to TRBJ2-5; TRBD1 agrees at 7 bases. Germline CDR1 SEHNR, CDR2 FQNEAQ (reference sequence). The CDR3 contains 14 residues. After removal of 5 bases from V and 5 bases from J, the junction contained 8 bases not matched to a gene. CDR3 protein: CASSAQGFGETQYF. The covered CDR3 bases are TGTGCCAGCAGCGCACAGGGGTTCGGGGAGACC.

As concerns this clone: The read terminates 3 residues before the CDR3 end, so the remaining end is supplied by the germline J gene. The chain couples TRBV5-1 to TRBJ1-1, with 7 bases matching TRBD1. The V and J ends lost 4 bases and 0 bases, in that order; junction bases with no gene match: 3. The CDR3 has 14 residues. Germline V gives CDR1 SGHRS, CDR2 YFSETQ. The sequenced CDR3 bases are TGCGCCAGCAGCCAAGGGGGCCTGAACACTGAA. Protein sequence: CASSQGGLNTE. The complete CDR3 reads CASSQGGLNTEAFF.

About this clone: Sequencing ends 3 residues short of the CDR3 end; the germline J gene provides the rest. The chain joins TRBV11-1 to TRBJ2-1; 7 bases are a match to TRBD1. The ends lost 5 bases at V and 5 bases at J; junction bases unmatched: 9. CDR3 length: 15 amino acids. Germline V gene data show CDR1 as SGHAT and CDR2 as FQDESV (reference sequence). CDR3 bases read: TGTGCCAGCAGCAAATCCGGGACAGTTAACAATGAG. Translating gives CASSKSGTVNNE. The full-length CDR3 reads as CASSKSGTVNNEQFF.

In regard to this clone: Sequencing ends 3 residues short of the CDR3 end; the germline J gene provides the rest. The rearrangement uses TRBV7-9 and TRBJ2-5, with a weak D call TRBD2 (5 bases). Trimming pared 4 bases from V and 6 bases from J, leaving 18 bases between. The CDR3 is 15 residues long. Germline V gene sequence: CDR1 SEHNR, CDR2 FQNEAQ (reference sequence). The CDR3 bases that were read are TGTGCCAGCAGCTCGGACGGGCTGACTACCCAGACC. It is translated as CASSSDGLTTQT. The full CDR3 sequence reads CASSSDGLTTQTQYF.

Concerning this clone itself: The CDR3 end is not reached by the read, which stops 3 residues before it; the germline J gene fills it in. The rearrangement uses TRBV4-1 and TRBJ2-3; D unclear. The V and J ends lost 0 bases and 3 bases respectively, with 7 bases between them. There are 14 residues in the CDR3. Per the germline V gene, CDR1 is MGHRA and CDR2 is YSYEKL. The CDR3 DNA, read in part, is TGCGCCAGCAGCCAAGACGCGGCGACAGATACG. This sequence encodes CASSQDAATDT. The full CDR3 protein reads CASSQDAATDTQYF.

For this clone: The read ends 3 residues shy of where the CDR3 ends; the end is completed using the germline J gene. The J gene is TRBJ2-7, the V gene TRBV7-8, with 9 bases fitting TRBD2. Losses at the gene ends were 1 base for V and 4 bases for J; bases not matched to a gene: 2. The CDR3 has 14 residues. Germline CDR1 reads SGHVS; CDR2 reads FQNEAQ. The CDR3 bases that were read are TGTGCCAGCAGCTTAGAACTAGCGGGTTACGAG. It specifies CASSLELAGYE. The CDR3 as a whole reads CASSLELAGYEQYF.

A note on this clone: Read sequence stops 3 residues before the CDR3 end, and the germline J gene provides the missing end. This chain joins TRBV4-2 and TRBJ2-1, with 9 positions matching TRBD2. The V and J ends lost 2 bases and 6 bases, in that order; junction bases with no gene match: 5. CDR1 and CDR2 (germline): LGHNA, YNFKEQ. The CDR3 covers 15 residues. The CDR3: CASSQRLAEPNEQFF. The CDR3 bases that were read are TGTGCCAGCAGCCAACGACTAGCGGAGCCCAATGAG.

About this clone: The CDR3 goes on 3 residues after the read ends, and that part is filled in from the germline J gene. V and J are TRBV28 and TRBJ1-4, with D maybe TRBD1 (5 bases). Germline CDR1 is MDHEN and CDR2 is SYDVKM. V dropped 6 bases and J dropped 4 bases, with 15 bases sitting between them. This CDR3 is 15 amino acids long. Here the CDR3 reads CASSASGGGNEKLFF. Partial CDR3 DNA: TGTGCCAGCAGCGCGTCCGGGGGGGGTAATGAAAAA.

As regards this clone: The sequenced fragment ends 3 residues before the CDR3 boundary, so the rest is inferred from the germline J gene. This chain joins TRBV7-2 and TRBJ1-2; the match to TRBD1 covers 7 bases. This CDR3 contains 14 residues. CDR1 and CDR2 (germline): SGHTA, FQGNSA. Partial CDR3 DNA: TGTGCCAGCAGCTTACAGGGGGTCGGCTACGAC. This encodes CASSLQGVGYD. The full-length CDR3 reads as CASSLQGVGYDYTF.

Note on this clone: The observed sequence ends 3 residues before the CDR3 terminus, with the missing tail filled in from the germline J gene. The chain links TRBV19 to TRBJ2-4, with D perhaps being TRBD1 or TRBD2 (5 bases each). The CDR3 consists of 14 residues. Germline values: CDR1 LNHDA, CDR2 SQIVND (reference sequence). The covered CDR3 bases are TGTGCCAGTAGTCTAAGAGGGCCCAGGGTTGGT. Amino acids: CASSLRGPRVG. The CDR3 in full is CASSLRGPRVGQYF.

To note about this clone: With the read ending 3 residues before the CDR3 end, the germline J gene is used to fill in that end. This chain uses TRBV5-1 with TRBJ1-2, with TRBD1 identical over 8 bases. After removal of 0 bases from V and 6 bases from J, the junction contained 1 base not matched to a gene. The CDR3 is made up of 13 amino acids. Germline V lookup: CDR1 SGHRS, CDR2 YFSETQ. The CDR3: CASSLEQGDGYTF. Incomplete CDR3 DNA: TGCGCCAGCAGCTTGGAACAGGGGGATGGC.

The CDR3 sequence is CASGTPGQGADEQYF. The sequenced CDR3 bases are TGTGCCAGCGGGACTCCCGGACAGGGGGCGGACGAG. The genes are TRBV7-6 and TRBJ2-7; 11 bases match TRBD1. The CDR3 goes on 3 residues after the read ends, and that part is filled in from the germline J gene. Germline CDR1 is SGHVS and CDR2 is FNYEAQ. The V gene end was trimmed by 8 bases and the J gene end by 5 bases; junction bases not matched to a gene: 11. The CDR3 loop spans 15 amino acids.

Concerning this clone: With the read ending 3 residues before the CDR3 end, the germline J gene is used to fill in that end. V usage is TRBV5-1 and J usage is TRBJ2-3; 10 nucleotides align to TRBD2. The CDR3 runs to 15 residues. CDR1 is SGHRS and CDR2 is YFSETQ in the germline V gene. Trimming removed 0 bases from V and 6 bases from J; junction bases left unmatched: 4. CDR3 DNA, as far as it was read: TGCGCCAGCAGCTTGGGCGGGACTAGCGTTGATACG. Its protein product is CASSLGGTSVDT. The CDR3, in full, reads CASSLGGTSVDTQYF.

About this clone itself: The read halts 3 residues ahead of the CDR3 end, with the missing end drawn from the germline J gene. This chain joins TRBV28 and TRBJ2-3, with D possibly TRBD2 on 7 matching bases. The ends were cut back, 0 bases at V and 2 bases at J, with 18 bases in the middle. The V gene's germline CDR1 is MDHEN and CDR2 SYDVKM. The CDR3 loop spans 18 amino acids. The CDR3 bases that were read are TGTGCCAGCAGTTTATGGGGCGGGGGCGCCTCTCACACAGATACG. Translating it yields CASSLWGGGASHTDT. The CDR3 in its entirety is CASSLWGGGASHTDTQYF.

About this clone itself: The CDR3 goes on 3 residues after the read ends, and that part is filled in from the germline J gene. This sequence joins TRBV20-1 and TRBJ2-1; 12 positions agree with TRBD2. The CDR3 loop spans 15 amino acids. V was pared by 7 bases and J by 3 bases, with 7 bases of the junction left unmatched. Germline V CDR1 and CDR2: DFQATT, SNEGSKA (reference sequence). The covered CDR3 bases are TGCAGTGTTCCTCCTAGCGGGGGGGACTACAATGAG. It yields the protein CSVPPSGGDYNE. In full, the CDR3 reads CSVPPSGGDYNEQFF.

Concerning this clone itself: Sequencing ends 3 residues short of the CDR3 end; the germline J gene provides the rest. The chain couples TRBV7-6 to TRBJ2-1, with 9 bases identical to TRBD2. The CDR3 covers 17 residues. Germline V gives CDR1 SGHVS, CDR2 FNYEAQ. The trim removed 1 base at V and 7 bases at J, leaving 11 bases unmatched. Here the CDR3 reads CASSLGGGGAPGNEQFF. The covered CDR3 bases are TGTGCCAGCAGCTTAGGGGGCGGGGGGGCCCCGGGTAATGAG.

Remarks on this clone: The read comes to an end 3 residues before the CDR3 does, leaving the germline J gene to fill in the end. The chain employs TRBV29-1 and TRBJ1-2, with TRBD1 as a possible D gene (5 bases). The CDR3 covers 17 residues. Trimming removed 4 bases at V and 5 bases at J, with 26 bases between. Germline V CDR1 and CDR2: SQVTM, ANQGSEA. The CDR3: CSVGSPLGAKSGYGYTF. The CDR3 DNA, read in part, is TGCAGCGTTGGGTCACCCCTAGGGGCCAAGTCTGGGTATGGC.

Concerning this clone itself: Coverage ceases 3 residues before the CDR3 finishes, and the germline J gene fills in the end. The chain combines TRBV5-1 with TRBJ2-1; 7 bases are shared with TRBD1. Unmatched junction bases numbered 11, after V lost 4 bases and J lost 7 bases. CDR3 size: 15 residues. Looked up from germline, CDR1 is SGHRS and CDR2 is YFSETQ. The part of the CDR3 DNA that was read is TGCGCCAGCAGCCTAGGAGGACAGGCGCGGAATGAG. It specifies CASSLGGQARNE. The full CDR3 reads CASSLGGQARNEQFF.

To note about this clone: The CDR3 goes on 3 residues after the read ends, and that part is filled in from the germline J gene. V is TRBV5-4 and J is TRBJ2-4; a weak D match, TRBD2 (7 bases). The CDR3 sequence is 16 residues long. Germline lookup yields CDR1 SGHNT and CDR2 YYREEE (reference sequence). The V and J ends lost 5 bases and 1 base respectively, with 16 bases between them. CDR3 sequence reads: CASSEGGRAAKNIQYF. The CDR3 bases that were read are TGTGCCAGCAGTGAGGGGGGGCGCGCGGCCAAAAACATT.

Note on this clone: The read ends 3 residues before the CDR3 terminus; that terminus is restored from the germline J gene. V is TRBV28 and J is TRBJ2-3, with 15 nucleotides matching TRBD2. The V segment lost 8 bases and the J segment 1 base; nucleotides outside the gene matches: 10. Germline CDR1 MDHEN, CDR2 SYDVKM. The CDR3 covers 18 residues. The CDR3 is CASSPGTSGGFGTDTQYF. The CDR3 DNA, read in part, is TGTGCCAGCTCCCCCGGGACTAGCGGGGGGTTTGGCACAGATACG. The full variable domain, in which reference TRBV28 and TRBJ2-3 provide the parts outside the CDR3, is DVKVTQSSRYLVKRTGEKVFLECVQDMDHENMFWYRQDPGLGLRLIYFSYDVKMKEKGDIPEGYSVSREKKERFSLILESASTNQTSMYLCASSPGTSGGFGTDTQYFGPGTRLTVL.

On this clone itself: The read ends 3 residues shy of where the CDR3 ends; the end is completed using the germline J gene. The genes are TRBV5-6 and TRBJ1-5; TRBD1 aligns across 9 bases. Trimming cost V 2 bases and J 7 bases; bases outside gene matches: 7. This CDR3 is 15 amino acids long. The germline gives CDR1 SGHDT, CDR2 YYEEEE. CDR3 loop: CASSFRDRDGQPQHF. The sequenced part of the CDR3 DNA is TGTGCCAGCAGCTTCCGGGACAGGGATGGCCAGCCC.

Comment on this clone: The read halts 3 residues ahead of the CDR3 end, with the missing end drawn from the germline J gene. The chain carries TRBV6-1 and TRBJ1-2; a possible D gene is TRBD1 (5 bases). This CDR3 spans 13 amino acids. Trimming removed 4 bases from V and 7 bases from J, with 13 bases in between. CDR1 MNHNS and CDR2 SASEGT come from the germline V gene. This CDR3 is CASSVQELGGYTF. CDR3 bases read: TGTGCCAGCAGTGTACAGGAATTGGGTGGC.

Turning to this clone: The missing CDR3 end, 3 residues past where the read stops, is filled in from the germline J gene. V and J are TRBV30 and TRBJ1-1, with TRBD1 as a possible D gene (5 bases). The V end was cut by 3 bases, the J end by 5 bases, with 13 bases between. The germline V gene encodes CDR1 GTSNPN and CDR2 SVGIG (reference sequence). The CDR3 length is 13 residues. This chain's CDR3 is CAWRGGRGTEAFF. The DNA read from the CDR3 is TGTGCCTGGAGGGGGGGACGGGGGACTGAA.

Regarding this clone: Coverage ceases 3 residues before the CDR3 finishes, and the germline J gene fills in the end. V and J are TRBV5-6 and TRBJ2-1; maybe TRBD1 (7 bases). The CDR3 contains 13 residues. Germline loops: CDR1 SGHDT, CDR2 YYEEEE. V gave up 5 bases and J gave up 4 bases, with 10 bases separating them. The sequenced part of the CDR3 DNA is TGTGCCAGCAGGGGGGGACAGTACAATGAG. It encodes CASRGGQYNE. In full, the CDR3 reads CASRGGQYNEQFF. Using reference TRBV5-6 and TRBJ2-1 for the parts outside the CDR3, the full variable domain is DAGVTQSPTHLIKTRGQQVTLRCSPKSGHDTVSWYQQALGQGPQFIFQYYEEEERQRGNFPDRFSGHQFPNYSSELNVNALLLGDSALYLCASRGGQYNEQFFGPGTRLTVL.